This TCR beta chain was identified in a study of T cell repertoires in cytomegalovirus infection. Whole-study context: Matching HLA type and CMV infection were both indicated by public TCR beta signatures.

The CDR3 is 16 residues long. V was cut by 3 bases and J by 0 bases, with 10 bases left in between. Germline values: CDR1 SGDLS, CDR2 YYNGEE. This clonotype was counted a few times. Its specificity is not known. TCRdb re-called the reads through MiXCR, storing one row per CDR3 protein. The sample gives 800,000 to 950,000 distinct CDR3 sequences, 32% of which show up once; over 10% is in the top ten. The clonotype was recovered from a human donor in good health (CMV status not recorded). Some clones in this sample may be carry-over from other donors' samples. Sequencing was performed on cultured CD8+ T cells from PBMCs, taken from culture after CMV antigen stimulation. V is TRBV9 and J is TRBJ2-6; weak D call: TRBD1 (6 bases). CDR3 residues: CASSGTVPSGANVLTF. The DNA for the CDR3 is TGTGCCAGCAGCGGGACAGTCCCCTCTGGGGCCAACGTCCTGACTTTC.